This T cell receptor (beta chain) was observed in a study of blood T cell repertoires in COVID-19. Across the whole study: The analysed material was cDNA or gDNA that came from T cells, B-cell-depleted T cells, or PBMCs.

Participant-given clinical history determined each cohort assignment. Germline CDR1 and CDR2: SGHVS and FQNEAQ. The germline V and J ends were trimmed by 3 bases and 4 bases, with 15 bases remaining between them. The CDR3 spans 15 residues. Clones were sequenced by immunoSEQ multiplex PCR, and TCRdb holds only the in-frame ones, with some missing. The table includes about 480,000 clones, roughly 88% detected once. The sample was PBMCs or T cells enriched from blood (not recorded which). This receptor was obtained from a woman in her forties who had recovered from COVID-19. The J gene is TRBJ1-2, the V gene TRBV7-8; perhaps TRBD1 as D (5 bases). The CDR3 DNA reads TGTGCCAGCAGCTTCCTGGGGGGTGGGAGCTATGGCTACACCTTC. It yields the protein CASSFLGGGSYGYTF.